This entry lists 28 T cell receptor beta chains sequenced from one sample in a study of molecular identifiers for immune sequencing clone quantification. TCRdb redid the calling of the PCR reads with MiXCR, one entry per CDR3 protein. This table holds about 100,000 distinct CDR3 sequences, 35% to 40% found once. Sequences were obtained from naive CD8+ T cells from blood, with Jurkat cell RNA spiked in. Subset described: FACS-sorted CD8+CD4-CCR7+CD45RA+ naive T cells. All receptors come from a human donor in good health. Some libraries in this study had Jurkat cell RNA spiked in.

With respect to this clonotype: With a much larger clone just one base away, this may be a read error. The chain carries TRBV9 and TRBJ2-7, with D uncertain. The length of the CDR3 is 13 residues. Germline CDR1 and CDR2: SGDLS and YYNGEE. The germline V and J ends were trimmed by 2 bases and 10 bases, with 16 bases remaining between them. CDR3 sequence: CASSVTPGTAQYF. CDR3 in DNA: TGTGCCAGCAGCGTTACCCCGGGCACGGCCCAGTACTTC.

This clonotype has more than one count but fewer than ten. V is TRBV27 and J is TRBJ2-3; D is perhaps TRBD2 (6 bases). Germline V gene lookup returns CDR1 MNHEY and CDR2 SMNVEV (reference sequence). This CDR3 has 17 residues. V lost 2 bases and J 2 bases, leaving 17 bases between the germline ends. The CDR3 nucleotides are TGTGCCAGCAGTTTAAGTTGGGGGGAAGGGGCCACAGATACGCAGTATTTT. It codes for CASSLSWGEGATDTQYF.

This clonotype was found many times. The CDR3 loop is CASSYNYLRGETQYF. CDR3 coding DNA: TGTGCCAGCAGTTACAATTACTTAAGGGGAGAGACCCAGTACTTC. This chain joins TRBV6-5 and TRBJ2-5, with a weak D call TRBD1 (5 bases). V was shortened by 2 bases and J by 4 bases, with 14 bases between the two germline ends. CDR3 length: 15 residues. Germline lookup yields CDR1 MNHEY and CDR2 SVGAGI.

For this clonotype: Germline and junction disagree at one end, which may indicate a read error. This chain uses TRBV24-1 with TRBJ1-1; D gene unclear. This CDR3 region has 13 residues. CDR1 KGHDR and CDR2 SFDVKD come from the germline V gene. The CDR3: CAASVVEDTEAFF. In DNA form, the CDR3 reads TGTGCCGCCAGTGTGGTTGAGGACACTGAAGCTTTCTTT.

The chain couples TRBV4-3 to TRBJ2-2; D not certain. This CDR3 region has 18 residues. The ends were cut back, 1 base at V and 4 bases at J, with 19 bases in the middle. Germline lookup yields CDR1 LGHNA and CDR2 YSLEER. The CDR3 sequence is CASSQARGLFKRTGELFF. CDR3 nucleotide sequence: TGCGCCAGCAGCCAAGCTCGCGGTCTCTTTAAACGCACCGGGGAGCTGTTTTTT.

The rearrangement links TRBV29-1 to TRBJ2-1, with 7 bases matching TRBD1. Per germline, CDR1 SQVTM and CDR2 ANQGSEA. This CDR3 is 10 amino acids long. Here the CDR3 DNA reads TGCCCCAGGGGGTACAATGAGCAGTTCTTC. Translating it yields CPRGYNEQFF.

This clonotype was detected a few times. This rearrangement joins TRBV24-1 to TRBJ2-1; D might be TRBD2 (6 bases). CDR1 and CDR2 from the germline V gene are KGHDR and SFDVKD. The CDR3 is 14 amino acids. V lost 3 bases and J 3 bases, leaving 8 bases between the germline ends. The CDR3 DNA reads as TGTGCCACCAGTGATGTGACTAGCTACAATGAGCAGTTCTTC. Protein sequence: CATSDVTSYNEQFF.

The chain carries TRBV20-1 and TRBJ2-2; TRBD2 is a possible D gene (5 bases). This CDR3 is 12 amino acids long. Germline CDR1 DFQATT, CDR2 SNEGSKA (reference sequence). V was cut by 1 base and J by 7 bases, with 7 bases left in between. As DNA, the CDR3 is TGCAGTGCTAGAGGGGAGTTCGGGGAGCTGTTTTTT. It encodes CSARGEFGELFF.

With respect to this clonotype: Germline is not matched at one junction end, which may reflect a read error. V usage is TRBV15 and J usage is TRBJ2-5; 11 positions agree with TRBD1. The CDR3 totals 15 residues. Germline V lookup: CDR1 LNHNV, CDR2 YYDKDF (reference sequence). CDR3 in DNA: TGTGCCTCCAGCAAAGGGACAGGGGGTGGGGAGACCCAGTACTTC. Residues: CASSKGTGGGETQYF.

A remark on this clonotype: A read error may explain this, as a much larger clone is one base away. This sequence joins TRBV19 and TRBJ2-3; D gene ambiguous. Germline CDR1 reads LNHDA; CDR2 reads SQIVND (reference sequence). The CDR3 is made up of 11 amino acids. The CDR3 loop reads CASSIGNTQNF. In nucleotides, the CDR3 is TGTGCCAGTAGTATTGGAAATACGCAGAATTTT. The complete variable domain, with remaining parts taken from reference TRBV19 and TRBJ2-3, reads DGGITQSPKYLFRKEGQNVTLSCEQNLNHDAMYWYRQDPGQGLRLIYYSQIVNDFQKGDIAEGYSVSREKKESFPLTVTSAQKNPTAFYLCASSIGNTQNFGPGTRLTVL.

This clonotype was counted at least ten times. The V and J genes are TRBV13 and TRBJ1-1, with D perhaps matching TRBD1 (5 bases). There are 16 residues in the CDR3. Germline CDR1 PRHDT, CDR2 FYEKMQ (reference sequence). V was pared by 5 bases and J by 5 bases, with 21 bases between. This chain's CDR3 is CASSPPLQGVGTEAFF. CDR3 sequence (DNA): TGTGCCAGCAGCCCTCCATTGCAGGGAGTAGGGACTGAAGCTTTCTTT.

The CDR3 loop is CASSVASTYEQYF. In nucleotides, the CDR3 is TGTGCCAGCAGCGTGGCCTCCACCTACGAGCAGTACTTC. The rearrangement links TRBV7-6 to TRBJ2-7, with no clear D. V was shortened by 5 bases and J by 2 bases, with 10 bases between the two germline ends. CDR3 length: 13 amino acids. The germline CDR1 and CDR2 sequences are SGHVS and FNYEAQ.

This chain's CDR3 is CASSLPQGTGANVLTF. The CDR3, as DNA: TGTGCCAGCAGTTTGCCCCAGGGGACTGGGGCCAACGTCCTGACTTTC. The chain employs TRBV6-9 and TRBJ2-6; D might be TRBD1 (6 bases). The CDR3 covers 16 residues. Trimming left V 4 bases short and J 2 bases short, with 12 bases between. Germline V CDR1 and CDR2: MNHGY, SVAAGI.

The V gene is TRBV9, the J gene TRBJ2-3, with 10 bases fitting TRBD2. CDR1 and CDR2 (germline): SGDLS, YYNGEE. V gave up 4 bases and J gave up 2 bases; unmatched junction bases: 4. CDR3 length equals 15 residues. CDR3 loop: CASSISGGDTDTQYF. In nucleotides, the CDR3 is TGTGCCAGCAGCATAAGCGGGGGGGACACAGATACGCAGTATTTT.

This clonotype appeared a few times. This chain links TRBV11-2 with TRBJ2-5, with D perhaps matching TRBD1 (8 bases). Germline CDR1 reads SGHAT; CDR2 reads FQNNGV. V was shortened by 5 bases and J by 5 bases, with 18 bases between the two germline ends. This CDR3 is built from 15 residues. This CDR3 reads CASSPTGGASETQYF. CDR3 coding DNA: TGTGCCAGCAGCCCCACAGGGGGGGCTTCGGAGACCCAGTACTTC.

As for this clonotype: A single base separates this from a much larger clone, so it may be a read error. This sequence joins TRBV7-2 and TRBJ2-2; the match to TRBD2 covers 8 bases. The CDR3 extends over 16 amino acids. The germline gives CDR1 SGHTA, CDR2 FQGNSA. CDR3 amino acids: CASREPGLEGIGELIF. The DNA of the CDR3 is TGTGCCAGCAGGGAACCGGGACTAGAGGGAATCGGGGAGCTGATTTTT.

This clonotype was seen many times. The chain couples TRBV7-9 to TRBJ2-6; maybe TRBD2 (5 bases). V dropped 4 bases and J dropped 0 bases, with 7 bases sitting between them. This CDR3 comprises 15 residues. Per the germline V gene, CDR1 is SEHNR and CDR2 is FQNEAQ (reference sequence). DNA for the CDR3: TGTGCCAGCAGCTGGAGGCTCTCTGGGGCCAACGTCCTGACTTTC. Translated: CASSWRLSGANVLTF.

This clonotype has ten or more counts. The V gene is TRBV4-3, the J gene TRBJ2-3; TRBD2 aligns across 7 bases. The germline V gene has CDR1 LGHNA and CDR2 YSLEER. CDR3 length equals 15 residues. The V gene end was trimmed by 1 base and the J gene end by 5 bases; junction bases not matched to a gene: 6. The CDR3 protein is CASSQGGGGEDTQYF. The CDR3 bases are TGCGCCAGCAGCCAAGGGGGCGGGGGTGAAGATACGCAGTATTTT.

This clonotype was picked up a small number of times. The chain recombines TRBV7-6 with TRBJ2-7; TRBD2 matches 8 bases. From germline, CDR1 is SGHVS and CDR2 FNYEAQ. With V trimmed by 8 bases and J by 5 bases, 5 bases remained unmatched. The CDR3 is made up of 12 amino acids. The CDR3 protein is CASGTRLHEQYF. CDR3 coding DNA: TGTGCCAGCGGGACTAGGCTACACGAGCAGTACTTC.

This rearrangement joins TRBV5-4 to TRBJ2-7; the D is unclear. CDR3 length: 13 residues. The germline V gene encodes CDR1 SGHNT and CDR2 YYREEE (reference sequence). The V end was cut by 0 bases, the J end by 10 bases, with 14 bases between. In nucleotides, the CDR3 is TGTGCCAGCAGCTTGGCAGACGGACCGTTCCAGTACTTC. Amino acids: CASSLADGPFQYF.

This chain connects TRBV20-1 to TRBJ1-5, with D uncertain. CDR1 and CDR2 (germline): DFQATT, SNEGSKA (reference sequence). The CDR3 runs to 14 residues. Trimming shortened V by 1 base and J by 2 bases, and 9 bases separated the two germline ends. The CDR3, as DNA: TGCAGTGCTAGAGTGGGCAGAGGCAATCAGCCCCAGCATTTT. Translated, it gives CSARVGRGNQPQHF.

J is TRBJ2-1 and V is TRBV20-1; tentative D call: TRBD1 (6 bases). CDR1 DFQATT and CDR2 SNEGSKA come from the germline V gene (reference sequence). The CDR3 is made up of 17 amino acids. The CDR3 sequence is CSNRRGRTGMAYNEQFF. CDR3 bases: TGCAGCAACCGCAGGGGCCGTACAGGGATGGCCTACAATGAGCAGTTCTTC.

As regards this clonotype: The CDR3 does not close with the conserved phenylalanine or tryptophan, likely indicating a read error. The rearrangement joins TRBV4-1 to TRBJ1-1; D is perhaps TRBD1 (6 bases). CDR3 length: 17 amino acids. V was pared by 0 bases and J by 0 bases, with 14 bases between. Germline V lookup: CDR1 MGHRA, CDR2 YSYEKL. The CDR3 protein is CASSQDRTEIMNTEAFL. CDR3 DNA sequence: TGCGCCAGCAGCCAAGATCGGACAGAGATTATGAACACTGAAGCTTTCTTA.

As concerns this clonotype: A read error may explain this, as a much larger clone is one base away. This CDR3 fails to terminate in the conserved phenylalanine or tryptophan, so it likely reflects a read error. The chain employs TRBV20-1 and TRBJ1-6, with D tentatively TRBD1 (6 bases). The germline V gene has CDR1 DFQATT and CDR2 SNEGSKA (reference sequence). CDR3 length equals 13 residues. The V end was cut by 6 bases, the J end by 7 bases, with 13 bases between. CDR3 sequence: CSALGQGNSPLHI. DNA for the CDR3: TGCAGTGCCCTAGGGCAGGGGAATTCACCCCTCCACATT.

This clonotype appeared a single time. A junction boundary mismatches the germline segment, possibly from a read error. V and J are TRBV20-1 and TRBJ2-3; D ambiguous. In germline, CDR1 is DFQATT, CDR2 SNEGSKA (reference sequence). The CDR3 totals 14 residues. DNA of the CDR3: TGCAGTGATAGAGATTTTGGCAGCACAGATACGCAGTATTTT. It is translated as CSDRDFGSTDTQYF.

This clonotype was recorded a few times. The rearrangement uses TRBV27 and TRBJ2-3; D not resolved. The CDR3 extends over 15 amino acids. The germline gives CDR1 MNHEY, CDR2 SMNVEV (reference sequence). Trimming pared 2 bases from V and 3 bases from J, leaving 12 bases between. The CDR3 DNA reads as TGTGCCAGCAGTTTAATAGGAGAGAGAACAGATACGCAGTATTTT. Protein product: CASSLIGERTDTQYF.

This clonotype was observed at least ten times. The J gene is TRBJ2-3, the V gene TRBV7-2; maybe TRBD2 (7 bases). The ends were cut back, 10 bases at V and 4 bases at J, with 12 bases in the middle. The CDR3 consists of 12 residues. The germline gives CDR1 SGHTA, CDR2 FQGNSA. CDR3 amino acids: CATRGAADTQYF. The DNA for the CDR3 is TGTGCCACCCGGGGGGCGGCAGATACGCAGTATTTT.

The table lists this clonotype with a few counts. DNA for the CDR3: TGTGCCAGAGCCCAAGAGACCCAGTACTTC. It specifies CARAQETQYF. The chain joins TRBV28 to TRBJ2-5; no reliable D call. The CDR3 is 10 residues long. Germline V gene lookup returns CDR1 MDHEN and CDR2 SYDVKM. Trimming took 9 bases from V and 1 from J, leaving 3 bases between them.